The next 15 T cell receptor beta chains were all read from a single sample in a study of cytomegalovirus exposure and HLA in healthy donors. The PCR employed 60 Vbeta primers together with 13 Jbeta primers. Sequencing was performed with immunoSEQ multiplex PCR; in TCRdb, only in-frame clones are kept and a portion is missing. The sample data list about 130,000 clones. Sequenced sample: PBMCs. The receptors originated from a woman in her thirties or forties in good health and CMV-seronegative.

This chain uses TRBV14 with TRBJ2-4; D unresolved. Germline V CDR1 and CDR2: SGHDN, FVKESK. The CDR3 extends over 15 amino acids. The ends were cut back, 3 bases at V and 0 bases at J, with 9 bases in the middle. CDR3 protein: CASSQNHGAKNIQYF. The DNA for the CDR3 is TGTGCCAGCAGCCAGAACCACGGAGCCAAAAACATTCAGTACTTC. Full variable domain (missing parts from reference TRBV14 and TRBJ2-4): EAGVTQFPSHSVIEKGQTVTLRCDPISGHDNLYWYRRVMGKEIKFLLHFVKESKQDESGMPNNRFLAERTGGTYSTLKVQPAELEDSGVYFCASSQNHGAKNIQYFGAGTRLSVL.

The chain links TRBV5-1 to TRBJ2-7; 8 bases agree with TRBD1. Unmatched junction bases numbered 3, after V lost 0 bases and J lost 4 bases. There are 14 residues in the CDR3. CDR1 and CDR2 from the germline V gene are SGHRS and YFSETQ. The DNA for the CDR3 is TGCGCCAGCAGCTTGGGGCAGGGGGCGTACGAGCAGTACGTC. Its translation is CASSLGQGAYEQYV.

The V and J genes are TRBV9 and TRBJ1-2, with 7 bases lining up with TRBD1. The CDR3 is 13 residues long. V shed 4 bases and J 8 bases; nucleotides not matched to a gene: 8. Germline lookup yields CDR1 SGDLS and CDR2 YYNGEE. Here the CDR3 DNA reads TGTGCCAGCAGCCGACAGGGCGCAGAAGGCTACACCTTC. Its protein is CASSRQGAEGYTF.

V is TRBV11-3 and J is TRBJ2-3; TRBD1 agrees at 7 bases. Looked up from germline, CDR1 is SGHNT and CDR2 is YENEEA. Trimming at V came to 1 base and at J to 4 bases, leaving 8 bases not matched to a gene. The CDR3 has 16 amino acids. The DNA of the CDR3 is TGTGCCAGCAGCTTAGGATACGGGACAGATTCAGATACGCAGTATTTT. Translating it yields CASSLGYGTDSDTQYF.

The rearrangement links TRBV10-1 to TRBJ1-4; 7 nucleotides agree with TRBD1. The CDR3 has 14 residues. J gave up 11 bases and V 7 bases, and 13 bases lay outside the gene matches. CDR1 is WNHNN, CDR2 SYGVQD, per germline (reference sequence). The CDR3 nucleotides read TGCGCCAGCACTGATTCGGACAGGTCGTTGAAACTGTTTTTT. Protein sequence: CASTDSDRSLKLFF.

The CDR3 here is CASSYAGTSAYEQYV. As DNA, the CDR3 is TGTGCCAGCAGCTACGCCGGGACTTCTGCCTACGAGCAGTACGTC. This chain joins TRBV7-8 and TRBJ2-7; D may be TRBD2 (6 bases). CDR3 length: 15 amino acids. Trimming shortened V by 4 bases and J by 2 bases, and 15 bases separated the two germline ends. Germline lookup yields CDR1 SGHVS and CDR2 FQNEAQ.

This sequence joins TRBV7-3 and TRBJ2-5; D gene uncertain. Trimming cost V 5 bases and J 4 bases, with 11 bases left between them. CDR3 size: 13 residues. The germline V gene has CDR1 SGHTA and CDR2 FQGTGA. The CDR3 here is CASSQNLRETQYF. The CDR3 region has the DNA TGTGCCAGCAGCCAAAACTTAAGAGAGACCCAGTACTTC.

The chain uses TRBV19 and TRBJ1-5; D perhaps matches TRBD1 (6 bases). Germline loops: CDR1 LNHDA, CDR2 SQIVND (reference sequence). The germline V and J ends were trimmed by 2 bases and 9 bases, with 17 bases remaining between them. This CDR3 has 15 residues. The CDR3 spells CASSIRDTVIGPQHF. Written as DNA, the CDR3 is TGTGCCAGTAGTATAAGGGACACGGTCATAGGGCCCCAGCATTTT.

The gene calls are TRBV5-1 and TRBJ1-4, with 9 nucleotides matching TRBD1. V lost 4 bases to trimming and J lost 6 bases; unmatched junction nucleotides: 4. The CDR3 spans 14 residues. CDR1 and CDR2 (germline): SGHRS, YFSETQ. Here the CDR3 reads CASSRDRVHEKLFF. CDR3 DNA sequence: TGCGCCAGCAGCCGGGACAGGGTCCATGAAAAACTGTTTTTT.

This chain links TRBV12-5 with TRBJ1-1; D is undetermined. V was shortened by 3 bases and J by 1 base, with 6 bases between the two germline ends. The CDR3 has 13 residues. Germline values: CDR1 LGHNT, CDR2 FRNRAP. Here the CDR3 reads CASGLEANTEAFF. The CDR3 nucleotides read TGTGCTAGTGGTTTAGAGGCGAACACTGAAGCTTTCTTT. Drawing the rest from reference TRBV12-5 and TRBJ1-1, the complete variable domain is DARVTQTPRHKVTEMGQEVTMRCQPILGHNTVFWYRQTMMQGLELLAYFRNRAPLDDSGMPKDRFSAEMPDATLATLKIQPSEPRDSAVYFCASGLEANTEAFFGQGTRLTVV.

This rearrangement joins TRBV4-2 to TRBJ1-2; D gene ambiguous. Deletions cut 6 bases from V and 0 bases from J, with 14 bases between. CDR1 LGHNA and CDR2 YNFKEQ come from the germline V gene. The CDR3 consists of 15 residues. This chain's CDR3 is CASSLGEGTNYGYTF. The CDR3 nucleotides read TGTGCCAGCAGTCTAGGAGAGGGTACTAACTATGGCTACACCTTC.

This chain uses TRBV2 with TRBJ2-3, with a weak D call TRBD2 (5 bases). The CDR3 extends over 14 amino acids. Germline CDR1 and CDR2: SNHLY and FYNNEI. Trimming stripped 7 bases from V and 1 base from J, with 12 bases between. The CDR3 loop reads CASTPRARTDTQYF. The CDR3 bases are TGTGCCAGCACCCCGAGGGCCCGCACAGATACGCAGTATTTT.

V gene TRBV6-6 combines with J gene TRBJ2-7; TRBD2 aligns across 10 bases. CDR3 size: 15 residues. The germline V gene has CDR1 MNHNY and CDR2 SVGAGI (reference sequence). The J segment lost 6 bases and the V segment lost 2 bases, leaving 7 bases of the junction unmatched. The DNA for the CDR3 is TGTGCCAGCAGTTACGGGAGCGGGGGGGAATCCGAGCAGTACGTC. Amino acid sequence: CASSYGSGGESEQYV.

The V gene is TRBV14, the J gene TRBJ2-2; TRBD1 matches at 8 bases. The trim removed 4 bases at V and 6 bases at J, leaving 4 bases unmatched. Germline V gives CDR1 SGHDN, CDR2 FVKESK. The CDR3 sequence is 14 residues long. DNA of the CDR3: TGTGCCAGCAGCCTAGGGGGACAGGCCGGGGAGCTGTTTTTT. Its translation: CASSLGGQAGELFF.

The rearrangement links TRBV4-3 to TRBJ1-2, with D unclear. The germline V and J ends were trimmed by 3 bases and 2 bases, with 13 bases remaining between them. Per germline, CDR1 LGHNA and CDR2 YSLEER. The CDR3 consists of 15 residues. The CDR3 sequence is CASSHGPKQNYGYTF. Here the CDR3 DNA reads TGCGCCAGCAGCCATGGGCCGAAACAGAACTATGGCTACACCTTC.